This is a list of T cell receptor beta chains from one sample in a study of shared clonotypes between healthy human individuals. Profiled with immunoSEQ multiplex PCR; TCRdb holds only in-frame clones, not every one. The table records around 370,000 clones, roughly 96% of them present only once. The sequencing sample was made of memory CD8+ T cells sorted from blood. The receptors originated from a man aged 25-45 years in good health. CDR3s include the opening cysteine and the closing phenylalanine or tryptophan.

V: TRBV1; J: TRBJ1-5; CDR3: CTSSQAGTGGPYSNQPQHF
V: TRBV30; J: TRBJ1-3; CDR3: CAWREGPGNTIYF
V: TRBV11-2; J: TRBJ2-2; CDR3: CASSFSGRNTGELFF
V: TRBV14; J: TRBJ1-1; CDR3: CASSQARGRGEAFF
V: TRBV6-5; J: TRBJ1-3; CDR3: CASSKGSSGNTIYF
V: TRBV5-4; J: TRBJ2-5; CDR3: CASSSQLAGGQETQYF
V: TRBV7-9; J: TRBJ2-5; CDR3: CASSLGTGETQYF
V: TRBV30; J: TRBJ2-2; CDR3: CAWSHRTATGELFF
V: TRBV4-2; J: TRBJ2-3; CDR3: CASSQGSPITDTQYF
V: TRBV19; J: TRBJ1-5; CDR3: CASRTGTHSNQPQHF
V: TRBV6-5; J: TRBJ2-1; CDR3: CASSPPGRGGTEQFF
V: TRBV5-6; J: TRBJ2-3; CDR3: CASSFRGSGDQRGDTQYF
V: TRBV6-5; J: TRBJ2-7; CDR3: CASSSVQAGGFYEQYF
V: TRBV12-2; J: TRBJ2-7; CDR3: CASRFTCSSYSYEQYF
V: TRBV10-3; J: TRBJ2-7; CDR3: CAISESQGETYEQYF
V: TRBV14; J: TRBJ2-3; CDR3: CASSQVGGEDTQYF
V: TRBV2; J: TRBJ1-4; CDR3: CASWPRNNEKLFF
V: TRBV2; J: TRBJ2-2; CDR3: CASSGRGNTGELFF
V: TRBV4-1; J: TRBJ1-5; CDR3: CASRLTEVSNQPQHF
V: TRBV5-1; J: TRBJ2-7; CDR3: CASSLIGGVTYEQYF
V: TRBV10-1; J: TRBJ2-3; CDR3: CASGSIESADTQYF
V: TRBV10-2; J: TRBJ2-3; CDR3: CASSEITDTQYF
V: TRBV5-1; J: TRBJ2-7; CDR3: CASSPTSGTTYEQYF
V: TRBV29-1; J: TRBJ1-3; CDR3: CSVRQGVGNTIYF
V: TRBV5-6; J: TRBJ2-5; CDR3: CASSLPGTSSQETQYF
V: TRBV5-4; J: TRBJ2-3; CDR3: CASSLRTGGTDTQYF
V: TRBV6-5; J: TRBJ2-2; CDR3: CASSPPTGAGELFF
V: TRBV29-1; J: TRBJ2-1; CDR3: CSVAKSSGGYNEQFF
V: TRBV27; J: TRBJ1-3; CDR3: CASSLGRGSGNTIYF
V: TRBV7-3; J: TRBJ2-2; CDR3: CASSTQGADTGELFF
V: TRBV5-1; J: TRBJ2-3; CDR3: CASSLRGGRTLTDTQYF
V: TRBV7-2; J: TRBJ2-2; CDR3: CASSLGGTGELFF
V: TRBV5-4; J: TRBJ1-4; CDR3: CASSSGASNEKLFF
V: TRBV4-1; J: TRBJ2-5; CDR3: CASSQDGLAAETQYF
V: TRBV6-4; J: TRBJ2-3; CDR3: CASSDREGTDTQYF
V: TRBV10-3; J: TRBJ2-3; CDR3: CAISDAGHITDTQYF
V: TRBV13; J: TRBJ1-1; CDR3: CASSLGANTEAFF
V: TRBV19; J: TRBJ1-5; CDR3: CASRTTDTNQPQHF
V: TRBV7-9; J: TRBJ1-1; CDR3: CASSLRGYTEAFF
V: TRBV19; J: TRBJ2-3; CDR3: CASSLRRGLAGGPGDTQYF
V: TRBV7-3; J: TRBJ2-7; CDR3: CASSLTSGTEQYF
V: TRBV2; J: TRBJ2-2; CDR3: CASLHSGLNTGELFF
V: TRBV6-4; J: TRBJ1-5; CDR3: CATNPGHVAYQPQHF
V: TRBV11-2; J: TRBJ2-3; CDR3: CASSHRDRGTDTQYF
V: TRBV11-1; J: TRBJ1-1; CDR3: CASSPGELNTEAFF
V: TRBV19; J: TRBJ1-2; CDR3: CASSISPFNYGYTF
V: TRBV7-2; J: TRBJ2-7; CDR3: CASSLGPPQQYF
V: TRBV7-9; J: TRBJ2-1; CDR3: CASSAGAVPSYNEQFF
V: TRBV6-5; J: TRBJ2-1; CDR3: CASSLLAGSSYNEQFF